What follows are 21 T cell receptor beta chains derived from one specimen sequenced in a study of blood T cells in healthy people across ages. The authors ran a second PCR of about 6 to 11 cycles using a sample-barcoded 5' primer and a J-beta primer mix. Each CDR3 protein gets one entry after TCRdb re-called the 5' RACE reads with MiXCR. The sample shows more than 500,000 distinct CDR3 sequences, about 27% of them seen only once. The same sample was also studied in work on T cells of mothers and their children.

Sequenced material: blood. The receptors stem from a boy younger than 10 in good health.

The V gene is TRBV27, the J gene TRBJ2-5; D ambiguous. The closer fit of TRBJ2-1 to the DNA end suggests the J call may be wrong. Germline V gene lookup returns CDR1 MNHEY and CDR2 SMNVEV (reference sequence). This CDR3 contains 11 residues. The chain's CDR3 is CASSQFAEQFF. CDR3 in DNA: TGTGCCAGCTCTCAATTTGCTGAGCAGTTCTTC.

In this sample, this clonotype turned up a few times. The V call is TRBV2, the J call TRBJ1-2; the D is unclear. Germline V CDR1 and CDR2: SNHLY, FYNNEI. CDR3 length: 14 residues. Trimming removed 2 bases from V and 2 bases from J, with 9 bases in between. CDR3 nucleotide sequence: TGTGCCAGCAGTGAACGGCCGGAAAACTATGGCTACACCTTC. Residues: CASSERPENYGYTF. The whole variable domain, filled in from reference TRBV2 and TRBJ1-2, reads EPEVTQTPSHQVTQMGQEVILRCVPISNHLYFYWYRQILGQKVEFLVSFYNNEISEKSEIFDDQFSVERPDGSNFTLKIRSTKLEDSAMYFCASSERPENYGYTFGSGTRLTVV.

The chain has TRBV21-1 and TRBJ2-7; the DNA was not compared with TRBD2, the D call given in the table. TRBV21-1 is described as a pseudogene. CDR3 length equals 16 residues. The CDR3, as DNA: TGTGCCAGCACCCCAAAAGGTCCTAGCGCGACCTACGAGCAGTACTTC. Its translation is CASTPKGPSATYEQYF.

V and J are TRBV20-1 and TRBJ2-3, with D possibly matching TRBD1 (8 bases). Germline assignment: CDR1 DFQATT and CDR2 SNEGSKA (reference sequence). The CDR3 sequence is 18 residues long. V lost 6 bases and J lost 2, with 27 bases in between. CDR3 DNA: TGCAGTGCCACCCAGCGGGGACAGGCGCAATCCCCCACAGATACGCAGTATTTT. Its protein is CSATQRGQAQSPTDTQYF.

This clonotype was recorded a few times. The chain couples TRBV9 to TRBJ2-7, with 9 bases aligning to TRBD2. Germline CDR1 reads SGDLS; CDR2 reads YYNGEE. CDR3 length: 16 residues. V was clipped by 0 bases and J by 7 bases; unmatched bases: 11. The CDR3 region is CASSVGRGGALGEQYF. The CDR3 DNA follows: TGTGCCAGCAGCGTAGGTCGCGGGGGGGCCCTAGGAGAGCAGTACTTC.

This clonotype was observed a few times. The rearrangement joins TRBV11-3 to TRBJ2-2, with D perhaps matching TRBD1 (6 bases). Per the germline V gene, CDR1 is SGHNT and CDR2 is YENEEA. This CDR3 is 16 amino acids long. V lost 4 bases and J lost 7, with 19 bases in between. The DNA of the CDR3 is TGTGCCAGCAGCTCCCAGGGGAGTGCCCTCAACGGGGAGCTGTTTTTT. It translates to CASSSQGSALNGELFF.

This clonotype was found a few times. The genes are TRBV5-1 and TRBJ1-4; 9 nucleotides agree with TRBD1. This CDR3 is built from 16 residues. CDR1 is SGHRS, CDR2 YFSETQ, per germline. The V and J ends lost 2 bases and 6 bases, in that order; junction bases with no gene match: 8. CDR3 residues: CASSFNTGGAYEKLFF. CDR3 DNA: TGCGCCAGCAGCTTCAATACAGGGGGCGCGTATGAAAAACTGTTTTTT.

This clonotype came up a few times. The V gene is TRBV13, the J gene TRBJ2-1; 10 bases fit TRBD2. The end of the DNA aligns better with TRBJ2-5, so the J call may be wrong. CDR3 length: 15 residues. Germline V gives CDR1 PRHDT, CDR2 FYEKMQ (reference sequence). The CDR3: CASSLERGGRETQYF. CDR3 DNA sequence: TGTGCCAGCAGCTTGGAGCGGGGGGGCCGGGAGACCCAGTACTTC.

The chain employs TRBV12-3 or TRBV12-4 and TRBJ1-2; TRBD1 aligns across 7 bases. CDR3 length equals 13 residues. V was pared by 5 bases and J by 5 bases, with 5 bases of the junction left unmatched. CDR3 DNA: TGTGCCAGCAGTGTACAGGGGCATTATGGCTACACCTTC. It specifies CASSVQGHYGYTF.

This clonotype was detected only a few times. This chain uses TRBV7-8 with TRBJ1-3; 10 positions agree with TRBD1. The CDR3 has 17 residues. The germline CDR1 and CDR2 sequences are SGHVS and FQNEAQ. V shed 2 bases and J 4 bases; nucleotides not matched to a gene: 8. CDR3 DNA sequence: TGTGCCAGCAGCTTATCAGCCGGGACAGGGGCCGGAAACACCATATATTTT. Translation gives CASSLSAGTGAGNTIYF.

The chain uses TRBV4-3 and TRBJ2-7; 12 bases agree with TRBD2. V shed 5 bases and J 2 bases; nucleotides not matched to a gene: 4. This CDR3 comprises 15 residues. Germline loops: CDR1 LGHNA, CDR2 YSLEER. As DNA, the CDR3 is TGCGCCAGCAGCACCGGACTAGCGGGGACCTACGAGCAGTACTTC. Translation: CASSTGLAGTYEQYF.

This clonotype occurred a few times. V gene TRBV6-5 combines with J gene TRBJ2-1; 7 bases are shared with TRBD1. With the DNA end fitting TRBJ2-5 better, the J assignment may be wrong. The CDR3 extends over 13 amino acids. Germline V gene data show CDR1 as MNHEY and CDR2 as SVGAGI. This chain's CDR3 is CASKGTVEETQYF. CDR3 nucleotides: TGTGCCAGCAAAGGGACAGTAGAAGAGACCCAGTACTTC.

In this sample, this clonotype turned up a few times. The chain recombines TRBV5-1 with TRBJ2-5; possible D gene TRBD1, 6 bases. Trimming left V 0 bases short and J 4 bases short, with 13 bases between. The CDR3 totals 15 residues. Germline CDR1 and CDR2: SGHRS and YFSETQ. CDR3 DNA sequence: TGCGCCAGCAGCTTGGCCAGGGGTGGAGGAGAGACCCAGTACTTC. Translating gives CASSLARGGGETQYF.

The rearrangement links TRBV7-9 to TRBJ2-7; no clear D. The CDR3 extends over 15 amino acids. The V and J ends lost 2 bases and 0 bases respectively, with 11 bases between them. The germline CDR1 and CDR2 sequences are SEHNR and FQNEAQ (reference sequence). The CDR3 is CASSLNAASSYEQYF. Here the CDR3 DNA reads TGTGCCAGCAGCTTAAACGCAGCGAGCTCCTACGAGCAGTACTTC.

The chain is built from TRBV27 and TRBJ2-7, with a weak D call TRBD2 (6 bases). The CDR3 sequence is 14 residues long. The V end lost 7 bases, the J end lost 1 base, and 14 bases lay between the germline ends. From germline, CDR1 is MNHEY and CDR2 SMNVEV (reference sequence). CDR3 bases: TGTGCCAGCAAAGACCAGGGACTTTCCTACGAGCAGTACTTC. It yields the protein CASKDQGLSYEQYF.

V is TRBV29-1 and J is TRBJ2-1; 8 bases align to TRBD2. The CDR3 length is 14 residues. Trimming took 5 bases from V and 3 from J; bases not matched to a gene: 6. Germline CDR1 and CDR2: SQVTM and ANQGSEA. CDR3 residues: CSVRAGGLYNEQFF. The CDR3 coding sequence is TGCAGCGTTCGTGCGGGAGGACTCTACAATGAGCAGTTCTTC.

Comment on this clonotype: The conserved phenylalanine or tryptophan is not found at the CDR3 terminus, so this likely reflects a read error. The genes are TRBV29-1 and TRBJ1-4, with a weak D call TRBD1 (5 bases). The V end was cut by 6 bases, the J end by 7 bases, with 9 bases between. The CDR3 has 11 residues. The germline gives CDR1 SQVTM, CDR2 ANQGSEA. The CDR3 DNA sequence: TGCAGCGTGGGGACGGCTGAAAAACTGTTTTCT. As protein: CSVGTAEKLFS.

This clonotype was counted a few times. The chain carries TRBV3-1 and TRBJ2-7, with 9 positions matching TRBD1. Trimming took 4 bases from V and 5 from J; bases not matched to a gene: 9. Looked up from germline, CDR1 is LGHDT and CDR2 is YNNKEL (reference sequence). The CDR3 has 15 residues. For the CDR3, the DNA is TGTGCCAGCAGCCCAACCGGGACAGGGATCCACGAGCAGTACTTC. It codes for CASSPTGTGIHEQYF.

This clonotype was recorded at least ten times. V and J are TRBV10-3 and TRBJ2-2, with TRBD2 matching over 9 bases. With 7 bases clipped from V and 3 bases from J, the junction kept 6 bases outside the gene matches. This CDR3 has 15 residues. CDR1 and CDR2 (germline): ENHRY, SYGVKD. CDR3 residues: CAIKPSGEDTGELFF. The CDR3 DNA reads as TGTGCCATCAAGCCTAGCGGGGAAGACACCGGGGAGCTGTTTTTT.

This clonotype has a handful of counts. The rearrangement uses TRBV20-1 and TRBJ2-7; 10 bases fit TRBD2. V was clipped by 0 bases and J by 5 bases; unmatched bases: 10. Germline V lookup: CDR1 DFQATT, CDR2 SNEGSKA (reference sequence). This CDR3 spans 16 amino acids. This CDR3 is CSARDRGDSGRNEQYF. In DNA, the CDR3 is TGCAGTGCTAGAGATAGGGGCGATAGCGGGAGGAACGAGCAGTACTTC.

This clonotype was seen a handful of times. The chain couples TRBV4-2 to TRBJ2-3; 12 nucleotides agree with TRBD2. This CDR3 contains 16 residues. V shed 0 bases, J shed 4 bases, and the junction held 2 bases outside the gene matches. CDR1 and CDR2 from the germline V gene are LGHNA and YNFKEQ. CDR3 loop: CASSQEASGGADTQYF. CDR3 in DNA: TGTGCCAGCAGCCAAGAAGCTAGCGGGGGGGCAGATACGCAGTATTTT.